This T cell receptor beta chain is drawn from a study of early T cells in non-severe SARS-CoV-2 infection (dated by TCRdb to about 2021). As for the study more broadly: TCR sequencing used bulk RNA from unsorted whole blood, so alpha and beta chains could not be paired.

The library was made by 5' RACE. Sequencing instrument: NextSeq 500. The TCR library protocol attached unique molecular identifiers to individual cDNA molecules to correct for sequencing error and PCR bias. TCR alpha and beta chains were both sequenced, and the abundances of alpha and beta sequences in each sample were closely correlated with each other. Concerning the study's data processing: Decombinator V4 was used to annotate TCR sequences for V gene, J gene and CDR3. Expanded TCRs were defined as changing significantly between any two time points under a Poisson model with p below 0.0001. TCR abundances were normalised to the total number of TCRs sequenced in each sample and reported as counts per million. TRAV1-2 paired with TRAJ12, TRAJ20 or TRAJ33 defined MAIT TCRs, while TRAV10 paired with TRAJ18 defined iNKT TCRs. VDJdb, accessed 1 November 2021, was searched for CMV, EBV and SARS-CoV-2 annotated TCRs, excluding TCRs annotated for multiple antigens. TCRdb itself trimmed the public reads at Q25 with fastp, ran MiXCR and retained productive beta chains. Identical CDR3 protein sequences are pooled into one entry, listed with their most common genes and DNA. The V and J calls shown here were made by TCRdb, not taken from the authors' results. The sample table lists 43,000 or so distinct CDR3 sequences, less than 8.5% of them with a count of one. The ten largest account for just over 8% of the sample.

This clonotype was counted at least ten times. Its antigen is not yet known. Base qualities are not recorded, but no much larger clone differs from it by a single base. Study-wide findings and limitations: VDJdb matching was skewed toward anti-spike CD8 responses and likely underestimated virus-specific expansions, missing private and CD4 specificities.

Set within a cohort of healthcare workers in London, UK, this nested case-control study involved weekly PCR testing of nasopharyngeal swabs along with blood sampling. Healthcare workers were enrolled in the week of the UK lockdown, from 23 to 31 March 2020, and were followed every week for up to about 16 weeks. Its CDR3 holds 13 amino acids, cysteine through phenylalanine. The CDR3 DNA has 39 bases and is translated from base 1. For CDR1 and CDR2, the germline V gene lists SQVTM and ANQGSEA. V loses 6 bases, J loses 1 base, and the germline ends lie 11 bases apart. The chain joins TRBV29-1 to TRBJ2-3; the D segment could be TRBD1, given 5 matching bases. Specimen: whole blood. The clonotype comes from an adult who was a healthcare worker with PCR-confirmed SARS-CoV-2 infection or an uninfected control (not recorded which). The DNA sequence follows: TGCAGCGTAGAGACAGAAGGCACAGATACGCAGTATTTT. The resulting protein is CSVETEGTDTQYF.